Following are 5 T cell receptor beta chains from one sample sequenced in a study of T-cell memory formation after mild COVID-19 (dated by TCRdb to about 2021). The method behind the library was 5' RACE. The reads were generated on an Illumina NovaSeq 6000. TCRdb's own reprocessing of the public reads used fastp at Q25 and MiXCR and kept productive beta chains. Each CDR3 protein gets just one entry, which takes the most common genes and DNA from the rows behind it. The sample table records 190,000 or so distinct CDR3 sequences; about 22% of these occur just once. The top ten clones comprise about 21% of the sample. The sample comprised PBMCs or a T cell subset sorted from them (not recorded which). The receptor set was obtained from an adult woman who had mild COVID-19 (a few samples of this study predate the infection). The sample titles of this study are shuffled in the database, so cell type and time point are left out; the donor was told from shared clones.

The table lists this clonotype with a few counts. This rearrangement joins TRBV6-5 to TRBJ2-3; D is uncertain. Germline V lookup: CDR1 MNHEY, CDR2 SVGAGI. The CDR3 runs 15 residues. V dropped 5 bases and J dropped 1 base, with 13 bases sitting between them. The CDR3 here is CASSSHTYGTDTQYF. In DNA form, the CDR3 reads TGTGCCAGCAGTAGTCACACCTACGGCACAGATACGCAGTATTTT.

The rearrangement joins TRBV7-8 to TRBJ2-1; D gene ambiguous. Germline CDR1 is SGHVS and CDR2 is FQNEAQ. V lost 7 bases to trimming and J lost 5 bases, with 15 bases between them. This CDR3 contains 14 residues. CDR3 DNA sequence: TGTGCCAGCACCTCAGACCGAACCGACAATGAGCAGTTCTTC. This translates into CASTSDRTDNEQFF. Supplemented by reference TRBV7-8 and TRBJ2-1, the full variable domain reads GAGVSQSPRYKVAKRGQDVALRCDPISGHVSLFWYQQALGQGPEFLTYFQNEAQLDKSGLPSDRFFAERPEGSVSTLKIQRTQQEDSAVYLCASTSDRTDNEQFFGPGTRLTVL.

This clonotype showed up just a few times. Written as DNA, the CDR3 is TGTGCCAGCAGCTCACCCACTGGTCCGGGAGCGGGGGACTACGAGCAGTACTTC. Residues: CASSSPTGPGAGDYEQYF. The chain uses TRBV7-9 and TRBJ2-7; 8 positions match TRBD2. The J segment lost 3 bases and the V segment lost 4 bases, leaving 17 bases of the junction unmatched. Germline lookup yields CDR1 SEHNR and CDR2 FQNEAQ (reference sequence). The CDR3 consists of 18 residues.

This chain links TRBV12-3 or TRBV12-4 with TRBJ2-1, with TRBD2 matching over 9 bases. The V gene end was trimmed by 5 bases and the J gene end by 9 bases; junction bases not matched to a gene: 8. The CDR3 has 14 amino acids. The CDR3 nucleotides are TGTGCCAGCAGTCATAGCGGGAGATCGGTTGAGCAGTTCTTC. It codes for CASSHSGRSVEQFF.

The chain has TRBV7-2 and TRBJ1-4; TRBD1 matches at 8 bases. The CDR3 is made up of 15 amino acids. Losses at the gene ends were 4 bases for V and 7 bases for J; bases not matched to a gene: 8. Germline V gene lookup returns CDR1 SGHTA and CDR2 FQGNSA. CDR3 DNA sequence: TGTGCCAGCAGCTCTACAGGGGGTTTGGGTGAAAAACTGTTTTTT. Translated: CASSSTGGLGEKLFF.